Listed here are 17 T cell receptor beta chains from one sample, sequenced in a study of radiotherapy plus CTLA-4 blockade in lung cancer. Sequenced by immunoSEQ multiplex PCR; TCRdb stores in-frame clones only, minus some. This sample has some 110,000 clones, with more than 65% found just once. Sequencing used peripheral blood, obtained from a patient treated with radiotherapy plus ipilimumab. Receptors originate from a human donor with non-small cell lung cancer that progressed on radiotherapy plus ipilimumab. Some clones in this sample may be carry-over from other donors' samples.

V usage is TRBV4-1 and J usage is TRBJ2-1; TRBD2 aligns across 9 bases. The CDR3 is made up of 17 amino acids. Germline lookup yields CDR1 MGHRA and CDR2 YSYEKL. V shed 6 bases, J shed 3 bases, and the junction held 12 bases outside the gene matches. CDR3 coding DNA: TGCGCCAGCAGTCTCAGACTAGCGGTAATGGACTACAATGAGCAGTTCTTC. This encodes CASSLRLAVMDYNEQFF.

The chain employs TRBV19 and TRBJ2-2; 9 bases match TRBD1. CDR1 is LNHDA and CDR2 is SQIVND in the germline V gene (reference sequence). CDR3 length equals 15 residues. With 5 bases clipped from V and 3 bases from J, the junction kept 4 bases outside the gene matches. CDR3 nucleotide sequence: TGTGCCAGTAGTCTGTGGACAGGGGACACCGGGGAGCTGTTTTTT. Encoded protein: CASSLWTGDTGELFF.

The genes are TRBV27 and TRBJ1-6; D not certain. The V gene's germline CDR1 is MNHEY and CDR2 SMNVEV (reference sequence). This CDR3 region has 14 residues. Trimming left V 0 bases short and J 7 bases short, with 7 bases between. CDR3 in DNA: TGTGCCAGCAGTTTATCGTTAGGGAATTCACCCCTCCACTTT. As protein: CASSLSLGNSPLHF.

In DNA form, the CDR3 reads TGTGCCATCAGTGAATTAGGAGAGTCAAACCAGCATTTT. This sequence encodes CAISELGESNQHF. The chain couples TRBV10-3 to TRBJ1-5; D is undetermined. CDR3 length: 13 amino acids. V dropped 3 bases and J dropped 12 bases, with 15 bases sitting between them. Germline V gene data show CDR1 as ENHRY and CDR2 as SYGVKD.

The genes are TRBV27 and TRBJ2-7; D is uncertain. Germline V lookup: CDR1 MNHEY, CDR2 SMNVEV (reference sequence). This CDR3 is 12 amino acids long. Trimming stripped 6 bases from V and 3 bases from J, with 9 bases between. The CDR3 DNA reads as TGTGCCAGCAGGGACCGATACTACGAGCAGTACTTC. Encoded protein: CASRDRYYEQYF.

CDR3 amino acids: CASSALQGAPYEQYF. In nucleotides, the CDR3 is TGTGCCAGCAGCGCATTACAGGGGGCCCCCTACGAGCAGTACTTC. The J gene is TRBJ2-7, the V gene TRBV7-8, with TRBD1 identical over 9 bases. The trim removed 5 bases at V and 2 bases at J, leaving 7 bases unmatched. From germline, CDR1 is SGHVS and CDR2 FQNEAQ. This CDR3 has 15 amino acids.

The V and J genes are TRBV19 and TRBJ2-7; weak D call: TRBD2 (7 bases). The CDR3 length is 15 residues. Trimming removed 1 base from V and 3 bases from J, with 13 bases in between. The germline V gene encodes CDR1 LNHDA and CDR2 SQIVND (reference sequence). The CDR3 DNA follows: TGTGCCAGTAGTATAGTAGGGGGGGCGGTCTACGAGCAGTACTTC. The encoded protein is CASSIVGGAVYEQYF.

CDR3 sequence (DNA): TGTGCCAGCAGCTTCCCGGGGGGCAGTTCACCCCTCCACTTT. The encoded protein is CASSFPGGSSPLHF. This chain uses TRBV7-2 with TRBJ1-6; TRBD1 might be the D (6 bases). Deletions cut 3 bases from V and 9 bases from J, with 12 bases between. This CDR3 spans 14 amino acids. The germline gives CDR1 SGHTA, CDR2 FQGNSA.

The chain couples TRBV6-4 to TRBJ2-2; D is uncertain. Looked up from germline, CDR1 is MRHNA and CDR2 is SNTAGT. V gave up 0 bases and J gave up 4 bases, with 9 bases separating them. The CDR3 spans 15 residues. The CDR3 protein is CASSDSDGSTGELFF. In DNA, the CDR3 is TGTGCCAGCAGTGACTCCGACGGTAGCACCGGGGAGCTGTTTTTT.

This clone was seen a few times. This rearrangement joins TRBV7-2 to TRBJ1-2, with a tentative D call TRBD1 (5 bases). Germline loops: CDR1 SGHTA, CDR2 FQGNSA. The CDR3 runs to 14 residues. The ends were cut back, 1 base at V and 1 base at J, with 7 bases in the middle. Here the CDR3 DNA reads TGTGCCAGCAGCTTAGTGGGGGGTAACTATGGCTACACCTTC. Translating it yields CASSLVGGNYGYTF.

The chain links TRBV7-2 to TRBJ1-6; 10 nucleotides match TRBD1. Trimming removed 4 bases from V and 4 bases from J; junction bases left unmatched: 4. This CDR3 comprises 16 residues. The germline gives CDR1 SGHTA, CDR2 FQGNSA. CDR3 residues: CASSSRQGAYNSPLHF. For the CDR3, the DNA is TGTGCCAGCAGCTCCCGACAGGGGGCGTATAATTCACCCCTCCACTTT.

V usage is TRBV6-6 and J usage is TRBJ1-5; no clear D. Germline CDR1 reads MNHNY; CDR2 reads SVGAGI (reference sequence). The CDR3 contains 12 residues. Deletions cut 2 bases from V and 7 bases from J, with 6 bases between. Here the CDR3 reads CASSYLGQPQHF. In DNA, the CDR3 is TGTGCCAGCAGTTACCTGGGGCAGCCCCAGCATTTT.

This rearrangement joins TRBV7-8 to TRBJ2-2, with a possible D match to TRBD1 (5 bases). The CDR3 sequence is 17 residues long. Trimming removed 8 bases at V and 5 bases at J, with 24 bases between. Germline CDR1 and CDR2: SGHVS and FQNEAQ. CDR3 nucleotide sequence: TGTGCCAGCGTGAGACAGTCCTCATCGGGCACAACCGGGGAGCTGTTTTTT. It yields the protein CASVRQSSSGTTGELFF.

J is TRBJ1-5 and V is TRBV27; perhaps TRBD1 as D (6 bases). This CDR3 has 16 residues. Between the trimmed V and J ends, which lost 3 bases and 6 bases, there was a span of 18 bases. CDR1 is MNHEY and CDR2 is SMNVEV in the germline V gene (reference sequence). CDR3 coding DNA: TGTGCCAGCAGTTTCAACTCGGGACATTTCATTCAGCCCCAGCATTTT. Translating it yields CASSFNSGHFIQPQHF.

V and J are TRBV18 and TRBJ2-5, with D maybe TRBD1 (5 bases). CDR3 size: 14 residues. Germline CDR1 and CDR2: KGHSH and LQKENI. With 0 bases removed from V and 5 bases from J, the gap between germline ends came to 10 bases. CDR3 region: CASSPPSQAETQYF. The DNA for the CDR3 is TGTGCCAGCTCACCACCATCACAGGCGGAGACCCAGTACTTC.

The chain uses TRBV6-1 and TRBJ2-7; D is ambiguous. Trimming shortened V by 2 bases and J by 3 bases, and 5 bases separated the two germline ends. The V gene's germline CDR1 is MNHNS and CDR2 SASEGT. This CDR3 region has 12 residues. The CDR3 coding sequence is TGTGCCAGCAGTGAACACGGCTACGAGCAGTACTTC. Its protein product is CASSEHGYEQYF.

This CDR3 reads CAKGGLDTQYF. DNA of the CDR3: TGTGCCAAGGGGGGCCTGGATACGCAGTATTTT. The V and J genes are TRBV2 and TRBJ2-3; D possibly uses TRBD1 or TRBD2 (6 bases each). The CDR3 runs to 11 residues. Looked up from germline, CDR1 is SNHLY and CDR2 is FYNNEI. V lost 10 bases and J 6 bases, leaving 11 bases between the germline ends.